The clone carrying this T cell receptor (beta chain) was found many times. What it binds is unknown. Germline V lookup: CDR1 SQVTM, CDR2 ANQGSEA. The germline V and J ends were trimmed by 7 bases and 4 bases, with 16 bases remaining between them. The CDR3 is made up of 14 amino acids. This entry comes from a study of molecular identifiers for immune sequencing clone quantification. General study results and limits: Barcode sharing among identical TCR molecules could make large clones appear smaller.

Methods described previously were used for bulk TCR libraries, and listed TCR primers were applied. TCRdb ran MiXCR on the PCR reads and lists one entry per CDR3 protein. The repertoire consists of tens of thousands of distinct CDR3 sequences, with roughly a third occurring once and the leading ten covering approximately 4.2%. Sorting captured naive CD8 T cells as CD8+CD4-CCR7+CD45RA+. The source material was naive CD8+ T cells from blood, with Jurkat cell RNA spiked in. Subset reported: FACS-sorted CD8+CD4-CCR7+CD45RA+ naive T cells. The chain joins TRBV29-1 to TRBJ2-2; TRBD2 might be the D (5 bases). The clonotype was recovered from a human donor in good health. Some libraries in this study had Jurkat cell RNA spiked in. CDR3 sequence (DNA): TGCAGCGGAGAAACCGGGAAGGCCACCGGGGAGCTGTTTTTT. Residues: CSGETGKATGELFF.